Following are 27 T cell receptor beta chains from one sample sequenced in a study of shared clonotypes between healthy human individuals. In the naive CD8 group, cells lacked CD45RO and were positively selected for CCR7, so terminally differentiated effector memory CD45RA+ cells were left out. Measured with immunoSEQ multiplex PCR; TCRdb has only the in-frame clones, and not every one. The table has about 2 million clones, about 95% seen once; the top ten hold roughly 1%. The sequenced material came from naive CD8+ T cells sorted from blood. These receptors were obtained from a man aged 18 to 30 in good health.

The chain has TRBV27 and TRBJ2-7; 7 positions match TRBD1. The CDR3 length is 15 residues. The V gene end was trimmed by 6 bases and the J gene end by 4 bases; junction bases not matched to a gene: 12. Germline CDR1 is MNHEY and CDR2 is SMNVEV (reference sequence). CDR3 sequence reads: CASSLRAGGMYEQYF. The CDR3 region has the DNA TGTGCCAGCAGCCTTCGTGCAGGGGGAATGTACGAGCAGTACTTC.

The rearrangement uses TRBV27 and TRBJ1-3; TRBD1 is a possible D gene (5 bases). The CDR3 contains 15 residues. Looked up from germline, CDR1 is MNHEY and CDR2 is SMNVEV (reference sequence). The V gene lost 6 bases and the J gene lost 0 bases, with 12 bases spanning the gap. CDR3 DNA sequence: TGTGCCAGCAGCATCTCAGGGAGCTCTGGAAACACCATATATTTT. Its translation: CASSISGSSGNTIYF.

The chain combines TRBV19 with TRBJ2-7; D gene unclear. Trimming cost V 5 bases and J 5 bases, with 7 bases left between them. The CDR3 spans 11 residues. In germline, CDR1 is LNHDA, CDR2 SQIVND (reference sequence). CDR3 region: CASSDSNEQYF. CDR3 bases: TGTGCCAGTAGTGATTCGAACGAGCAGTACTTC.

This clone was picked up one time. The rearrangement uses TRBV7-9 and TRBJ2-3; 7 bases line up with TRBD2. This CDR3 has 11 amino acids. The J segment lost 9 bases and the V segment lost 8 bases, leaving 5 bases of the junction unmatched. Germline V gives CDR1 SEHNR, CDR2 FQNEAQ (reference sequence). The CDR3 reads CASDLGGTQYF. CDR3 DNA sequence: TGTGCCAGCGATCTGGGGGGGACGCAGTATTTT.

The V call is TRBV4-1, the J call TRBJ1-1, with D unclear. Germline CDR1 and CDR2: MGHRA and YSYEKL. This CDR3 contains 15 residues. V lost 1 base, J lost 0 bases, and 9 bases lay in between. Here the CDR3 reads CASSQAVNVNTEAFF. The CDR3 DNA follows: TGCGCCAGCAGCCAAGCGGTGAACGTGAACACTGAAGCTTTCTTT.

The V gene is TRBV27, the J gene TRBJ2-7; 12 positions agree with TRBD2. J gave up 4 bases and V 2 bases, and 12 bases lay outside the gene matches. The germline V gene encodes CDR1 MNHEY and CDR2 SMNVEV (reference sequence). The CDR3 has 18 residues. The CDR3 region is CASSLPSLGTSGSYEQYF. CDR3 DNA: TGTGCCAGCAGTTTACCATCCCTTGGGACTAGCGGGTCGTACGAGCAGTACTTC.

Concerning this clone: Other nucleotide sequences from this sample produce the same CDR3. The chain combines TRBV6-1 with TRBJ1-1; possible D gene TRBD1, 5 bases. The CDR3 has 14 amino acids. Trimming left V 2 bases short and J 0 bases short, with 7 bases between. The V gene's germline CDR1 is MNHNS and CDR2 SASEGT. The CDR3 DNA reads TGTGCCAGCAGTGAAAGAGGGGTGAACACTGAAGCTTTCTTT. It specifies CASSERGVNTEAFF.

The chain has TRBV7-2 and TRBJ1-1; unclear D gene. V shed 5 bases and J shed 0 bases, with 25 bases lying between them. CDR1 and CDR2 (germline): SGHTA, FQGNSA. The CDR3 spans 19 residues. The CDR3 DNA reads TGTGCCAGCAGCCCTCTTACCCTAGGTGGCCCGGGGATGAACACTGAAGCTTTCTTT. Residues: CASSPLTLGGPGMNTEAFF.

The V call is TRBV7-9, the J call TRBJ2-2, with 10 bases aligning to TRBD2. In germline, CDR1 is SEHNR, CDR2 FQNEAQ (reference sequence). CDR3 length equals 17 residues. V dropped 5 bases and J dropped 3; count of bases not matched to a gene: 9. The CDR3 loop reads CASSIPGLAEHTGELFF. In nucleotides, the CDR3 is TGTGCCAGCAGCATCCCCGGACTAGCGGAGCACACCGGGGAGCTGTTTTTT.

The CDR3 protein is CAISEVKPREKLFF. CDR3 coding DNA: TGTGCCATCAGTGAGGTTAAACCGAGGGAAAAACTGTTTTTT. J is TRBJ1-4 and V is TRBV10-3, with D unclear. The CDR3 covers 14 residues. V shed 2 bases and J shed 8 bases, with 12 bases lying between them. Germline V CDR1 and CDR2: ENHRY, SYGVKD.

The rearrangement joins TRBV19 to TRBJ1-6, with D unclear. With 7 bases removed from V and 7 bases from J, the gap between germline ends came to 11 bases. The CDR3 covers 13 residues. In germline, CDR1 is LNHDA, CDR2 SQIVND (reference sequence). The CDR3 nucleotides are TGTGCCAGTACCCCGATGGACAATTCACCCCTCCACTTT. It codes for CASTPMDNSPLHF.

V and J are TRBV5-4 and TRBJ2-2, with 16 bases matching TRBD2. The V gene end was trimmed by 4 bases and the J gene end by 5 bases; junction bases not matched to a gene: 11. CDR1 and CDR2 (germline): SGHNT, YYREEE (reference sequence). CDR3 length equals 19 residues. The DNA for the CDR3 is TGTGCCAGCAGCCCGAGCGGGACTAGCGGGAGGGCGGCGACCGGGGAGCTGTTTTTT. Translating gives CASSPSGTSGRAATGELFF.

This chain links TRBV5-5 with TRBJ2-7, with D possibly TRBD1 on 6 matching bases. The V end lost 3 bases, the J end lost 6 bases, and 13 bases lay between the germline ends. In germline, CDR1 is SGHKS, CDR2 YYEKEE (reference sequence). There are 13 residues in the CDR3. CDR3 amino acids: CASSYSQGSEQYF. CDR3 sequence (DNA): TGTGCCAGCAGCTATTCACAGGGTTCCGAGCAGTACTTC.

The gene calls are TRBV11-2 and TRBJ2-3; D is undetermined. Trimming cost V 7 bases and J 4 bases, with 18 bases left between them. This CDR3 spans 15 amino acids. The V gene's germline CDR1 is SGHAT and CDR2 FQNNGV. DNA of the CDR3: TGTGCCAGCAACGGCGGAATTTACGATCCAGATACGCAGTATTTT. This codes for CASNGGIYDPDTQYF.

The chain links TRBV6-5 to TRBJ2-2, with 7 bases that match TRBD1. Germline trimming cut 5 bases from V and 4 bases from J; bases unmatched to any gene: 4. The CDR3 has 14 amino acids. Looked up from germline, CDR1 is MNHEY and CDR2 is SVGAGI. This CDR3 is CASSPAGGTGELFF. CDR3 DNA: TGTGCCAGCAGTCCTGCAGGGGGCACCGGGGAGCTGTTTTTT.

The V call is TRBV27, the J call TRBJ1-2; perhaps TRBD1 as D (6 bases). Trimming pared 0 bases from V and 6 bases from J, leaving 14 bases between. Germline values: CDR1 MNHEY, CDR2 SMNVEV (reference sequence). The CDR3 has 15 amino acids. The CDR3 spells CASSLSNGGRDGYTF. The CDR3 nucleotides are TGTGCCAGCAGTTTATCGAATGGGGGGCGCGATGGCTACACCTTC.

This clone was counted once. V gene TRBV5-4 combines with J gene TRBJ2-7; possible D gene TRBD1, 6 bases. Germline-derived CDR1 and CDR2 are SGHNT and YYREEE (reference sequence). The V end was cut by 4 bases, the J end by 1 base, with 18 bases between. This CDR3 has 16 residues. Here the CDR3 reads CASSLRTAKSSYEQYF. The CDR3 region has the DNA TGTGCCAGCAGCCTTCGGACAGCTAAGTCTTCCTACGAGCAGTACTTC.

V and J are TRBV5-4 and TRBJ2-7; D is perhaps TRBD1 (7 bases). CDR1 is SGHNT and CDR2 is YYREEE in the germline V gene (reference sequence). V was clipped by 7 bases and J by 7 bases, with 18 bases between them. The CDR3 runs to 13 residues. The CDR3 nucleotides are TGTGCCAGCGGGGTCAGGGGGGCGAGGGAGCAGTACTTC. Protein: CASGVRGAREQYF. Using reference TRBV5-4 and TRBJ2-7 for the parts outside the CDR3, the full variable domain is ETGVTQSPTHLIKTRGQQVTLRCSSQSGHNTVSWYQQALGQGPQFIFQYYREEENGRGNFPPRFSGLQFPNYSSELNVNALELDDSALYLCASGVRGAREQYFGPGTRLTVT.

This rearrangement joins TRBV5-6 to TRBJ1-1; D call uncertain. CDR3 length: 15 residues. The ends were cut back, 2 bases at V and 1 base at J, with 12 bases in the middle. The germline V gene has CDR1 SGHDT and CDR2 YYEEEE. The chain's CDR3 is CASSFSVWANTEAFF. The CDR3, as DNA: TGTGCCAGCAGCTTTAGCGTATGGGCGAACACTGAAGCTTTCTTT.

V is TRBV25-1 and J is TRBJ2-4; the match to TRBD2 covers 9 bases. There are 13 residues in the CDR3. Germline trimming cut 3 bases from V and 16 bases from J; bases unmatched to any gene: 10. Germline values: CDR1 MGHDK, CDR2 SYGVNS. This chain's CDR3 is CASSEGTSLLIYF. The CDR3 nucleotides are TGTGCCAGCAGTGAGGGGACTAGCCTTTTGATCTACTTC. The complete variable domain, with remaining parts taken from reference TRBV25-1 and TRBJ2-4, reads EADIYQTPRYLVIGTGKKITLECSQTMGHDKMYWYQQDPGMELHLIHYSYGVNSTEKGDLSSESTVSRIRTEHFPLTLESARPSHTSQYLCASSEGTSLLIYFGAGTRLSVL.

The chain employs TRBV15 and TRBJ2-5, with D tentatively TRBD1 (6 bases). Germline V lookup: CDR1 LNHNV, CDR2 YYDKDF (reference sequence). The CDR3 contains 15 residues. V lost 3 bases to trimming and J lost 5 bases, with 16 bases between them. The CDR3 sequence: CATSREGGQGETQYF. CDR3 nucleotides: TGTGCCACCAGCAGGGAAGGTGGGCAGGGGGAGACCCAGTACTTC.

V is TRBV4-3 and J is TRBJ1-1; D might be TRBD1 (6 bases). V lost 2 bases and J 1 base, leaving 17 bases between the germline ends. This CDR3 is built from 17 residues. Germline V gene data show CDR1 as LGHNA and CDR2 as YSLEER. The CDR3 sequence: CASSQQRAGVENTEAFF. CDR3 nucleotide sequence: TGCGCCAGCAGCCAACAAAGGGCAGGGGTAGAGAACACTGAAGCTTTCTTT.

V usage is TRBV2 and J usage is TRBJ1-1; maybe TRBD1 (5 bases). CDR1 is SNHLY, CDR2 FYNNEI, per germline. This CDR3 spans 14 amino acids. With 5 bases removed from V and 3 bases from J, the gap between germline ends came to 13 bases. The CDR3 DNA is TGTGCCAGCAGTAGTCGGGGCTTGGACACTGAAGCTTTCTTT. Its translation: CASSSRGLDTEAFF.

Comments on this clone: This same CDR3 is encoded by further DNA sequences in the sample. The chain combines TRBV5-6 with TRBJ1-6; D gene ambiguous. Trimming stripped 2 bases from V and 7 bases from J, with 4 bases between. CDR3 length equals 12 residues. Looked up from germline, CDR1 is SGHDT and CDR2 is YYEEEE. The CDR3 protein is CASSFYNSPLHF. The CDR3 DNA reads as TGTGCCAGCAGCTTCTACAATTCACCCCTCCACTTT.

This rearrangement joins TRBV4-2 to TRBJ2-7, with 10 bases lining up with TRBD1. There are 15 residues in the CDR3. Looked up from germline, CDR1 is LGHNA and CDR2 is YNFKEQ. V shed 4 bases, J shed 2 bases, and the junction held 5 bases outside the gene matches. The CDR3 reads CASSRGTGETYEQYF. The CDR3 nucleotides are TGTGCCAGCAGCCGAGGGACAGGGGAGACCTACGAGCAGTACTTC.

This chain connects TRBV15 to TRBJ2-5, with D perhaps given as TRBD1 or TRBD2 (5 bases each). The germline V gene has CDR1 LNHNV and CDR2 YYDKDF (reference sequence). The CDR3 loop spans 13 amino acids. V was pared by 5 bases and J by 4 bases, with 11 bases between. The CDR3 loop reads CATSPGLRETQYF. The CDR3 DNA is TGTGCCACCAGCCCGGGGCTAAGAGAGACCCAGTACTTC.

With respect to this clone: Other nucleotide sequences from this sample produce the same CDR3. V and J are TRBV4-3 and TRBJ2-7, with D possibly TRBD2 on 6 matching bases. This CDR3 comprises 13 residues. CDR1 and CDR2 from the germline V gene are LGHNA and YSLEER. The ends were cut back, 4 bases at V and 4 bases at J, with 11 bases in the middle. CDR3 sequence reads: CASSPSGSYEQYF. In nucleotides, the CDR3 is TGCGCCAGCAGCCCCAGCGGGTCGTACGAGCAGTACTTC.